Listed here are 28 T cell receptor beta chains from one sample, sequenced in a study of T cells in Graves' hyperthyroidism and ophthalmopathy. Using RNA transcripts as the source, TCR beta CDR3 regions were amplified. A set of HTBI primers served as the primers for a first-round RT-PCR of the TCR CDR3. One entry per CDR3 protein results from TCRdb running MiXCR on the multiplex PCR reads. The repertoire has hundreds of thousands of distinct CDR3 sequences, approximately 14% of them found once; the top ten carry 20% to 25%. The sequenced sample was blood. These receptors originate from a woman aged 25-40 years with Graves' hyperthyroidism.

This clonotype was observed many times. The chain uses TRBV28 and TRBJ1-2; TRBD1 matches at 8 bases. The CDR3 spans 14 residues. The germline V gene encodes CDR1 MDHEN and CDR2 SYDVKM. Unmatched junction bases numbered 9, after V lost 5 bases and J lost 7 bases. This CDR3 reads CASSLADRGPGYTF. The CDR3 DNA sequence: TGTGCCAGCAGTCTAGCCGACAGGGGACCTGGCTACACCTTC.

Ten or more counts support this clonotype. The chain recombines TRBV3-1 with TRBJ1-5; 10 bases agree with TRBD1. The CDR3 covers 14 residues. Germline CDR1 reads LGHDT; CDR2 reads YNNKEL (reference sequence). The ends lost 4 bases at V and 5 bases at J; junction bases unmatched: 2. The CDR3 DNA reads TGTGCCAGCAGCCGGACAGGGGGGGATCAGCCCCAGCATTTT. Translating gives CASSRTGGDQPQHF.

This clonotype was seen ten or more times. The gene calls are TRBV7-9 and TRBJ2-5, with 7 bases matching TRBD1. The CDR3 totals 15 residues. CDR1 and CDR2 from the germline V gene are SEHNR and FQNEAQ (reference sequence). The V segment lost 5 bases and the J segment 7 bases; nucleotides outside the gene matches: 13. The CDR3 DNA reads as TGTGCCAGCAGCCCCGCCCAGGGGGAGAGGGCGACCCAGTACTTC. This translates into CASSPAQGERATQYF.

At least ten counts were recorded for this clonotype. This sequence joins TRBV7-9 and TRBJ1-1; D unresolved. Germline V CDR1 and CDR2: SEHNR, FQNEAQ (reference sequence). The V and J ends lost 5 bases and 4 bases respectively, with 20 bases between them. There are 16 residues in the CDR3. CDR3 nucleotide sequence: TGTGCCAGCAGCGGACCGGAAAGGACGGGTCCCACTGAAGCTTTCTTT. It encodes CASSGPERTGPTEAFF.

This clonotype appeared many times. The chain carries TRBV24-1 and TRBJ2-7; 7 bases are a match to TRBD1. Germline V gene lookup returns CDR1 KGHDR and CDR2 SFDVKD. The CDR3 extends over 13 amino acids. With 3 bases clipped from V and 7 bases from J, the junction kept 5 bases outside the gene matches. The CDR3 reads CATSDGTVQEQYF. The CDR3 bases are TGTGCCACCAGTGATGGGACAGTGCAAGAGCAGTACTTC.

This clonotype came up many times. The gene calls are TRBV12-3 or TRBV12-4 and TRBJ1-5; D is perhaps TRBD1 (5 bases). Trimming shortened V by 6 bases and J by 9 bases, and 15 bases separated the two germline ends. The CDR3 runs 13 residues. The CDR3 DNA follows: TGTGCCAGCAGGCCACAGGTGATGGGGCCCCAGCATTTT. This sequence encodes CASRPQVMGPQHF.

This clonotype has at least ten counts. The rearrangement joins TRBV2 to TRBJ1-1; the D is unclear. Germline V gene sequence: CDR1 SNHLY, CDR2 FYNNEI. Trimming removed 4 bases from V and 2 bases from J, with 14 bases in between. The CDR3 spans 15 residues. CDR3 DNA: TGTGCCAGCAGTGGACGTGAGGGATTAAACACTGAAGCTTTCTTT. It specifies CASSGREGLNTEAFF.

This clonotype was counted many times. The chain carries TRBV12-3 or TRBV12-4 and TRBJ2-7; tentative D call: TRBD1 (5 bases). The CDR3 totals 12 residues. V was cut by 4 bases and J by 4 bases, with 8 bases left in between. The CDR3 here is CASSSRDYEQYF. The CDR3 DNA follows: TGTGCCAGCAGTTCCAGGGATTACGAGCAGTACTTC.

This clonotype has ten or more counts. The V gene is TRBV11-2, the J gene TRBJ2-1, with 8 bases that match TRBD1. Trimming took 5 bases from V and 6 from J; bases not matched to a gene: 9. Per the germline V gene, CDR1 is SGHAT and CDR2 is FQNNGV. The CDR3 extends over 15 amino acids. This CDR3 is CASSGRTGSGNEQFF. CDR3 nucleotides: TGTGCCAGCAGCGGGCGGACAGGGAGTGGCAATGAGCAGTTCTTC. The full variable domain, completed using reference TRBV11-2 and TRBJ2-1, is EAGVAQSPRYKIIEKRQSVAFWCNPISGHATLYWYQQILGQGPKLLIQFQNNGVVDDSQLPKDRFSAERLKGVDSTLKIQPAKLEDSAVYLCASSGRTGSGNEQFFGPGTRLTVL.

The chain carries TRBV2 and TRBJ2-1; D remains ambiguous. Trimming pared 6 bases from V and 7 bases from J, leaving 7 bases between. The CDR3 contains 11 residues. CDR1 and CDR2 (germline): SNHLY, FYNNEI. This CDR3 is CASRKINEQFF. DNA of the CDR3: TGTGCCAGCAGAAAGATTAATGAGCAGTTCTTC.

This chain uses TRBV19 with TRBJ1-1; perhaps TRBD1 as D (6 bases). Trimming stripped 3 bases from V and 3 bases from J, with 17 bases between. Germline V gives CDR1 LNHDA, CDR2 SQIVND (reference sequence). The CDR3 is 16 amino acids. The CDR3 sequence is CASSMGVTGRYTEAFF. DNA for the CDR3: TGTGCCAGTAGTATGGGAGTAACAGGGCGGTACACTGAAGCTTTCTTT.

The V and J genes are TRBV27 and TRBJ1-5; D unresolved. Germline CDR1 and CDR2: MNHEY and SMNVEV (reference sequence). CDR3 length: 14 amino acids. Trimming took 6 bases from V and 3 from J, leaving 12 bases between them. The DNA for the CDR3 is TGTGCCAGCAGCCAGAGTCGCAACAATCAGCCCCAGCATTTT. This gives the protein CASSQSRNNQPQHF.

The chain is built from TRBV6-1 and TRBJ2-1; D is unresolved. Germline V gene lookup returns CDR1 MNHNS and CDR2 SASEGT. Trimming removed 6 bases at V and 7 bases at J, with 22 bases between. The CDR3 is made up of 16 amino acids. The CDR3 is CASSVIRSGISNEQFF. The CDR3 nucleotides read TGTGCCAGCAGCGTCATCAGGAGTGGGATTTCTAATGAGCAGTTCTTC.

Concerning this clonotype: A much larger clone differs from this one at a single base, so this may be a read error. The chain links TRBV11-2 to TRBJ2-1, with no clear D. The germline V gene encodes CDR1 SGHAT and CDR2 FQNNGV. CDR3 length equals 18 residues. The CDR3 loop reads CASGLIPDPSLIYNEQFF. The CDR3 DNA reads TGTGCCAGCGGCTTAATCCCCGATCCTAGTCTAATCTACAATGAGCAGTTCTTC.

This clonotype was counted only a few times. This chain uses TRBV10-3 with TRBJ2-7; D is uncertain. The CDR3 totals 13 residues. V lost 2 bases to trimming and J lost 4 bases, with 9 bases between them. Per the germline V gene, CDR1 is ENHRY and CDR2 is SYGVKD. The CDR3 DNA follows: TGTGCCATCAGTGAGCGGCCCTCTTACGAGCAGTACTTC. It codes for CAISERPSYEQYF.

This clonotype was found a few times. The rearrangement joins TRBV6-1 to TRBJ2-1; 9 bases line up with TRBD2. V was pared by 3 bases and J by 9 bases, with 12 bases of the junction left unmatched. This CDR3 spans 16 amino acids. Germline V gene data show CDR1 as MNHNS and CDR2 as SASEGT. The CDR3 sequence is CASSDRVAGGPSEQFF. The CDR3 DNA is TGTGCCAGCAGTGACCGCGTGGCGGGAGGGCCCAGTGAGCAGTTCTTC.

The table lists this clonotype with many counts. This sequence joins TRBV28 and TRBJ1-2; weak D call: TRBD1 (5 bases). Germline lookup yields CDR1 MDHEN and CDR2 SYDVKM. This CDR3 has 19 amino acids. V gave up 8 bases and J gave up 7 bases, with 35 bases separating them. DNA of the CDR3: TGTGCCAGCGTTTTTCGACACAGAGGGACGCGGATTATGAGTGGTGGCTACACCTTC. This translates into CASVFRHRGTRIMSGGYTF.

This clonotype was counted many times. This chain links TRBV5-1 with TRBJ2-1; weak D call: TRBD1 (6 bases). V was trimmed by 7 bases and J by 1 base, leaving 18 bases between them. The CDR3 has 16 amino acids. Germline-derived CDR1 and CDR2 are SGHRS and YFSETQ. The CDR3 bases are TGCGCCAGCCACCTCTTGGGGGCTTCGTCCTACAATGAGCAGTTCTTC. This codes for CASHLLGASSYNEQFF.

This clonotype has only a few counts. This sequence joins TRBV19 and TRBJ2-1, with a tentative D call TRBD2 (5 bases). Looked up from germline, CDR1 is LNHDA and CDR2 is SQIVND (reference sequence). Trimming removed 0 bases at V and 0 bases at J, with 9 bases between. The CDR3 totals 16 residues. CDR3 residues: CASSIDEGSSYNEQFF. In nucleotides, the CDR3 is TGTGCCAGTAGTATAGATGAGGGAAGCTCCTACAATGAGCAGTTCTTC.

The chain has TRBV5-5 and TRBJ2-5; 7 nucleotides align to TRBD2. J was trimmed by 2 bases and V by 0 bases; bases with no gene match: 13. This CDR3 is 18 amino acids long. The germline CDR1 and CDR2 sequences are SGHKS and YYEKEE (reference sequence). The CDR3 DNA sequence: TGTGCCAGCAGCTTGGGGGTAATCAGCGGGGATTATCAAGAGACCCAGTACTTC. Protein sequence: CASSLGVISGDYQETQYF.

In its sample, this clonotype was seen once. The chain's CDR3 is CASNSPGSGEQYF. The CDR3 nucleotides are TGTGCCAGCAATTCACCAGGATCGGGCGAGCAGTACTTC. The rearrangement links TRBV6-5 to TRBJ2-7; D gene unclear. The ends were cut back, 7 bases at V and 6 bases at J, with 16 bases in the middle. The CDR3 length is 13 residues. Germline loops: CDR1 MNHEY, CDR2 SVGAGI.

As to this clonotype: A single base separates this from a much larger clone, so it may be a read error. The chain has TRBV6-1 and TRBJ1-3; D possibly corresponds to TRBD1 (5 bases). The germline V gene encodes CDR1 MNHNS and CDR2 SASEGT. Trimming cost V 3 bases and J 6 bases, with 9 bases left between them. The CDR3 is 13 amino acids. CDR3 in DNA: TGTGCCAGCAGTGATGGAGGGGCAAACACCATATATTTT. Translating gives CASSDGGANTIYF.

This clonotype was detected only a few times. The chain employs TRBV30 and TRBJ2-2, with D hard to call. Per the germline V gene, CDR1 is GTSNPN and CDR2 is SVGIG (reference sequence). V shed 1 base and J shed 0 bases, with 6 bases lying between them. The CDR3 totals 14 residues. For the CDR3, the DNA is TGTGCCTGGAGTGCCTGGTCGAACACCGGGGAGCTGTTTTTT. This codes for CAWSAWSNTGELFF.

The genes are TRBV10-3 and TRBJ2-2, with 7 positions matching TRBD2. Unmatched junction bases numbered 5, after V lost 6 bases and J lost 4 bases. Germline assignment: CDR1 ENHRY and CDR2 SYGVKD. The CDR3 loop spans 14 amino acids. The CDR3 sequence is CAIRPAGFTGELFF. CDR3 DNA sequence: TGTGCCATCAGACCAGCGGGGTTCACCGGGGAGCTGTTTTTT.

This rearrangement joins TRBV20-1 to TRBJ2-4; 13 bases are a match to TRBD2. This CDR3 is built from 17 residues. Losses at the gene ends were 0 bases for V and 8 bases for J; bases not matched to a gene: 10. From germline, CDR1 is DFQATT and CDR2 SNEGSKA (reference sequence). CDR3 loop: CSARDPLLLAGGDIQYF. The CDR3 DNA is TGCAGTGCTAGAGACCCTCTCTTACTAGCGGGGGGGGACATTCAGTACTTC.

This clonotype was seen ten or more times. This rearrangement joins TRBV20-1 to TRBJ2-5, with 8 bases identical to TRBD2. The germline gives CDR1 DFQATT, CDR2 SNEGSKA (reference sequence). The CDR3 runs 13 residues. V gave up 8 bases and J gave up 3 bases; unmatched junction bases: 8. CDR3 nucleotide sequence: TGCAGTACCACAAGCGGGAGTGAAGAGACCCAGTACTTC. Translated: CSTTSGSEETQYF.

This clonotype was found a few times. V and J are TRBV12-3 or TRBV12-4 and TRBJ1-4; no clear D. Trimming left V 2 bases short and J 8 bases short, with 6 bases between. This CDR3 spans 12 amino acids. The CDR3 is CASSLLGEKLFF. The CDR3 bases are TGTGCCAGCAGTTTACTTGGGGAAAAACTGTTTTTT.

This clonotype was counted at least ten times. The rearrangement joins TRBV28 to TRBJ1-2, with D maybe TRBD1 (5 bases). Trimming removed 3 bases from V and 6 bases from J, with 17 bases in between. The CDR3 covers 15 residues. Germline-derived CDR1 and CDR2 are MDHEN and SYDVKM. The CDR3 region is CASSFVQGLTDGYTF. CDR3 sequence (DNA): TGTGCCAGCAGTTTCGTGCAGGGTCTTACCGATGGCTACACCTTC.